What follows describes a single TCR beta chain. Using immunoSEQ multiplex PCR, the repertoire was profiled, and TCRdb retains in-frame clones only, with some absent. Among 35,000 to 40,000 clones listed, about 94% were seen once. The record originates from a study of T cell changes during pregnancy in multiple sclerosis. The sequence was collected from a female donor with multiple sclerosis, enrolled in a pregnancy study. Sequencing used CD4+ T cells from peripheral blood mononuclear cells, obtained in the second trimester of pregnancy.

CDR3 DNA sequence: TGTGCCAGCAGTGAAGTATCCTCTGGAAACACCATATATTTT. Amino acids: CASSEVSSGNTIYF. The J gene is TRBJ1-3, the V gene TRBV6-1; D gene unclear. V lost 1 base, J lost 0 bases, and 4 bases lay in between. This CDR3 comprises 14 residues. CDR1 is MNHNS, CDR2 SASEGT, per germline.